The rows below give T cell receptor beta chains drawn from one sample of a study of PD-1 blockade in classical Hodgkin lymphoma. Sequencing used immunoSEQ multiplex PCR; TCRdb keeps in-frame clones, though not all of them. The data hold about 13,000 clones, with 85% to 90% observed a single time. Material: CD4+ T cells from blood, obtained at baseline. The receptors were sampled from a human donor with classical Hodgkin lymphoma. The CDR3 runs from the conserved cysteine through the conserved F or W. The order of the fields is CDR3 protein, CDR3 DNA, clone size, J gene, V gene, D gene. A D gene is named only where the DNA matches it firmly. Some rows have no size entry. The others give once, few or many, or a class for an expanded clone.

CDR3 protein: CASSWGGSSYNEQFF
CDR3 DNA: TGTGCCAGCAGTTGGGGGGGTAGCTCCTACAATGAGCAGTTCTTC
clone size: -
J gene: TRBJ2-1
V gene: TRBV28
D gene: TRBD2

CDR3 protein: CASSQRGQGYEQYF
CDR3 DNA: TGTGCCAGCAGCCAGAGGGGACAGGGGTACGAGCAGTACTTC
clone size: -
J gene: TRBJ2-7
V gene: TRBV5-6
D gene: TRBD1

CDR3 protein: CASILSRERRDEQFF
CDR3 DNA: TGTGCCAGCATTCTGTCCAGGGAACGTCGCGATGAGCAGTTCTTC
clone size: -
J gene: TRBJ2-1
V gene: TRBV6-1
D gene: -

CDR3 protein: CASSGRGPINTYNEQFF
CDR3 DNA: TGTGCCAGCAGTGGCAGGGGCCCCATCAATACATACAATGAGCAGTTCTTC
clone size: -
J gene: TRBJ2-1
V gene: TRBV2
D gene: -

CDR3 protein: CASSLSGAGGQETQYF
CDR3 DNA: TGCGCCAGCAGCTTGTCGGGAGCAGGGGGACAAGAGACCCAGTACTTC
clone size: once
J gene: TRBJ2-5
V gene: TRBV5-1
D gene: -

CDR3 protein: CASSEAGGLAKETQYF
CDR3 DNA: TGTGCCAGCAGTGAAGCAGGAGGACTAGCGAAAGAGACCCAGTACTTC
clone size: -
J gene: TRBJ2-5
V gene: TRBV6-1
D gene: TRBD2

CDR3 protein: CASSRGLAGEFDTQYF
CDR3 DNA: TGTGCCAGCTCACGGGGACTAGCGGGAGAGTTTGATACGCAGTATTTT
clone size: -
J gene: TRBJ2-3
V gene: TRBV18
D gene: TRBD2

CDR3 protein: CASSLAGKLWNEQFF
CDR3 DNA: TGTGCCAGCAGCTTAGCCGGGAAGCTGTGGAATGAGCAGTTCTTC
clone size: -
J gene: TRBJ2-1
V gene: TRBV7-9
D gene: -

CDR3 protein: CASSRTGTGGTDTQYF
CDR3 DNA: TGTGCCAGCAGTAGAACCGGGACAGGGGGAACAGATACGCAGTATTTT
clone size: -
J gene: TRBJ2-3
V gene: TRBV7-3
D gene: TRBD1

CDR3 protein: CASRGYRSNQPQHF
CDR3 DNA: TGTGCCAGCAGAGGATACCGATCCAATCAGCCCCAGCATTTT
clone size: -
J gene: TRBJ1-5
V gene: TRBV6-1
D gene: -

CDR3 protein: CASSLKTEAFF
CDR3 DNA: TGTGCCAGCAGCTTAAAGACTGAAGCTTTCTTT
clone size: -
J gene: TRBJ1-1
V gene: TRBV7-9
D gene: -

CDR3 protein: CASSDRDRGWTEAFF
CDR3 DNA: TGTGCCAGCAGTGATCGGGACAGGGGATGGACTGAAGCTTTCTTT
clone size: -
J gene: TRBJ1-1
V gene: TRBV6-1
D gene: TRBD1

CDR3 protein: CAISESRIQGSEKLFF
CDR3 DNA: TGTGCCATCAGTGAGTCGAGGATTCAGGGCAGTGAAAAACTGTTTTTT
clone size: -
J gene: TRBJ1-4
V gene: TRBV10-3
D gene: -

CDR3 protein: CASSIDRTSVYEQFF
CDR3 DNA: TGTGCCAGTAGTATAGACAGGACTAGCGTGTATGAGCAGTTCTTC
clone size: -
J gene: TRBJ2-1
V gene: TRBV19
D gene: TRBD2

CDR3 protein: CASSLLPISDEQFF
CDR3 DNA: TGCGCCAGCAGCTTACTCCCAATCTCAGATGAGCAGTTCTTC
clone size: -
J gene: TRBJ2-1
V gene: TRBV5-1
D gene: -

CDR3 protein: CASRTGTGSSYEQYF
CDR3 DNA: TGCGCCAGCAGAACCGGGACAGGGAGCTCCTACGAGCAGTACTTC
clone size: -
J gene: TRBJ2-7
V gene: TRBV5-1
D gene: TRBD1

CDR3 protein: CASSLLGANYGYTF
CDR3 DNA: TGTGCCAGCAGCTTATTGGGGGCCAACTATGGCTACACCTTC
clone size: -
J gene: TRBJ1-2
V gene: TRBV11-2
D gene: -

CDR3 protein: CASSGDSVSEQYF
CDR3 DNA: TGTGCCAGCAGTGGGGACAGCGTCTCCGAGCAGTACTTC
clone size: -
J gene: TRBJ2-7
V gene: TRBV2
D gene: TRBD1

CDR3 protein: CASSLAVLGYEQYF
CDR3 DNA: TGTGCCAGCAGCTTAGCGGTCTTGGGCTACGAGCAGTACTTC
clone size: -
J gene: TRBJ2-7
V gene: TRBV7-2
D gene: -

CDR3 protein: CASSNTGTGKETQYF
CDR3 DNA: TGTGCCAGCTCAAACACCGGGACAGGGAAAGAGACCCAGTACTTC
clone size: -
J gene: TRBJ2-5
V gene: TRBV18
D gene: TRBD1

CDR3 protein: CAWNPGLAGYEQYF
CDR3 DNA: TGTGCCTGGAACCCGGGACTAGCGGGCTACGAGCAGTACTTC
clone size: -
J gene: TRBJ2-7
V gene: TRBV30
D gene: TRBD2

CDR3 protein: CASSEFNYPDTQYF
CDR3 DNA: TGTGCCAGCAGTGAATTTAACTACCCAGATACGCAGTATTTT
clone size: -
J gene: TRBJ2-3
V gene: TRBV25-1
D gene: -

CDR3 protein: CASSTGTGHNEQFF
CDR3 DNA: TGTGCCAGCAGTACCGGGACAGGACACAATGAGCAGTTCTTC
clone size: -
J gene: TRBJ2-1
V gene: TRBV25-1
D gene: TRBD1

CDR3 protein: CASSHKGGDSPLHF
CDR3 DNA: TGTGCCAGCAGCCATAAAGGCGGAGATTCACCCCTCCACTTT
clone size: -
J gene: TRBJ1-6
V gene: TRBV7-9
D gene: -

CDR3 protein: CASRGLDQGNNEQFF
CDR3 DNA: TGTGCTTCACGTGGGCTGGACCAGGGGAACAATGAGCAGTTCTTC
clone size: -
J gene: TRBJ2-1
V gene: TRBV5-6
D gene: -

CDR3 protein: CASRQLSGNTIYF
CDR3 DNA: TGTGCCAGCAGGCAGTTGTCTGGAAACACCATATATTTT
clone size: -
J gene: TRBJ1-3
V gene: TRBV6-5
D gene: -

CDR3 protein: CASSQNGPEQYF
CDR3 DNA: TGTGCCAGCAGCCAGAACGGGCCCGAGCAGTACTTC
clone size: -
J gene: TRBJ2-7
V gene: TRBV7-9
D gene: -

CDR3 protein: CASSDEGLAGLYEQYF
CDR3 DNA: TGTGCCAGCAGTGACGAAGGACTAGCGGGACTCTACGAGCAGTACTTC
clone size: -
J gene: TRBJ2-7
V gene: TRBV6-1
D gene: TRBD2

CDR3 protein: CASALGTGINEQFF
CDR3 DNA: TGCGCCAGCGCTTTAGGGACAGGGATCAATGAGCAGTTCTTC
clone size: -
J gene: TRBJ2-1
V gene: TRBV5-1
D gene: TRBD1

CDR3 protein: CASSPFGRDSSTDTQYF
CDR3 DNA: TGTGCCAGCAGCCCTTTCGGCCGGGACTCTAGCACAGATACGCAGTATTTT
clone size: -
J gene: TRBJ2-3
V gene: TRBV9
D gene: -

CDR3 protein: CASSERGGTGPYEQYF
CDR3 DNA: TGTGCCAGCAGTGAAAGAGGGGGGACAGGACCCTACGAGCAGTACTTC
clone size: -
J gene: TRBJ2-7
V gene: TRBV6-1
D gene: TRBD1

CDR3 protein: CASSLELSQETQYF
CDR3 DNA: TGCGCCAGCAGCTTGGAGCTGTCACAAGAGACCCAGTACTTC
clone size: -
J gene: TRBJ2-5
V gene: TRBV5-1
D gene: -

CDR3 protein: CASSGGTEPNQPQHF
CDR3 DNA: TGTGCCAGCAGCGGGGGGACAGAACCCAATCAGCCCCAGCATTTT
clone size: -
J gene: TRBJ1-5
V gene: TRBV5-4
D gene: TRBD1

CDR3 protein: CASSLGLDNSYNEQFF
CDR3 DNA: TGCGCCAGCAGCCTGGGGTTGGACAACTCCTACAATGAGCAGTTCTTC
clone size: once
J gene: TRBJ2-1
V gene: TRBV5-1
D gene: -

CDR3 protein: CASSPGTAGSYNEQFF
CDR3 DNA: TGTGCCAGCTCACCCGGCACTGCAGGCTCCTACAATGAGCAGTTCTTC
clone size: -
J gene: TRBJ2-1
V gene: TRBV18
D gene: -

CDR3 protein: CASSSANQYEQYF
CDR3 DNA: TGTGCCAGCAGTTCGGCTAACCAGTACGAGCAGTACTTC
clone size: -
J gene: TRBJ2-7
V gene: TRBV28
D gene: -

CDR3 protein: CASSFGIGELFF
CDR3 DNA: TGTGCCAGCAGTTTTGGTATCGGGGAGCTGTTTTTT
clone size: once
J gene: TRBJ2-2
V gene: TRBV28
D gene: -

CDR3 protein: CASSYGQATEAFF
CDR3 DNA: TGTGCCAGCAGTTACGGGCAGGCCACTGAAGCTTTCTTT
clone size: -
J gene: TRBJ1-1
V gene: TRBV6-5
D gene: -

CDR3 protein: CATSRAVDRAGYTF
CDR3 DNA: TGTGCCACCAGCAGAGCTGTGGACAGGGCCGGCTACACCTTC
clone size: -
J gene: TRBJ1-2
V gene: TRBV15
D gene: TRBD1

CDR3 protein: CASSLALAGSYNEQFF
CDR3 DNA: TGTGCCAGCAGCTTAGCTTTAGCGGGGTCTTACAATGAGCAGTTCTTC
clone size: -
J gene: TRBJ2-1
V gene: TRBV7-2
D gene: TRBD2

CDR3 protein: CASTGELFF
CDR3 DNA: TGTGCCAGCACCGGGGAGCTGTTTTTT
clone size: few
J gene: TRBJ2-2
V gene: TRBV7-9
D gene: -

CDR3 protein: CASSLQGFSNQPQHF
CDR3 DNA: TGCGCCAGCAGCCTCCAGGGTTTTAGCAATCAGCCCCAGCATTTT
clone size: -
J gene: TRBJ1-5
V gene: TRBV5-1
D gene: -

CDR3 protein: CASSQASGRTSDLETQYF
CDR3 DNA: TGTGCCAGCAGCCAAGCTTCGGGCAGGACTAGCGATTTGGAGACCCAGTACTTC
clone size: -
J gene: TRBJ2-5
V gene: TRBV4-2
D gene: TRBD2